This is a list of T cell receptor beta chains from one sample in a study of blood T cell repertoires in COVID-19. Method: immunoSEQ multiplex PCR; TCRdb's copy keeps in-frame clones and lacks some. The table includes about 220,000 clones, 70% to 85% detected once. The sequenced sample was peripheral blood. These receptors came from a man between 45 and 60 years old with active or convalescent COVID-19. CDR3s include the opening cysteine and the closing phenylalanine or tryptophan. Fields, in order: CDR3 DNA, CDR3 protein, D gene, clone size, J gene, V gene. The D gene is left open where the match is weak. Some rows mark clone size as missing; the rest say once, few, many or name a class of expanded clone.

CDR3nt: TGTGCCAGCAGTTTGCGAGGGGGTCAATCACCCCTCCACTTT; CDR3aa: CASSLRGGQSPLHF; d_gene: .; abundance: few; j_gene: TRBJ1-6; v_gene: TRBV28
CDR3nt: TGTGCCAGCAGCCCCGGGACAGGGCATTATAATTCACCCCTCCACTTT; CDR3aa: CASSPGTGHYNSPLHF; d_gene: TRBD1; abundance: .; j_gene: TRBJ1-6; v_gene: TRBV6-2/TRBV6-3
CDR3nt: TGTGCCAGCTCACCTGGCAGGGACTACGAGCAGTACTTC; CDR3aa: CASSPGRDYEQYF; d_gene: .; abundance: .; j_gene: TRBJ2-7; v_gene: TRBV18
CDR3nt: TGCGCCAGCAGCCGCGGGGACAGGGTTTCACCCCTCCACTTT; CDR3aa: CASSRGDRVSPLHF; d_gene: TRBD1; abundance: .; j_gene: TRBJ1-6; v_gene: TRBV5-1
CDR3nt: TGTGCCAGCAGTTTAAGGGACAGTGAGGGAAAACTGTTTTTT; CDR3aa: CASSLRDSEGKLFF; d_gene: TRBD1; abundance: .; j_gene: TRBJ1-4; v_gene: TRBV28
CDR3nt: TGCGCCAGCAGCGGGACATCGGTTGATGGCTACACCTTC; CDR3aa: CASSGTSVDGYTF; d_gene: .; abundance: few; j_gene: TRBJ1-2; v_gene: TRBV5-1
CDR3nt: TGTGCCAGCAGCCCGCGTTTCCGGGACAGGGGTCCAGATACGCAGTATTTT; CDR3aa: CASSPRFRDRGPDTQYF; d_gene: TRBD1; abundance: .; j_gene: TRBJ2-3; v_gene: TRBV3-1/TRBV3-2
CDR3nt: TGTGCCAGCAGCCAAGATCTTTCTGTCGCCCAGTACTTC; CDR3aa: CASSQDLSVAQYF; d_gene: .; abundance: .; j_gene: TRBJ2-5; v_gene: TRBV3-1/TRBV3-2
CDR3nt: TGTGCCAGCAGTTTTAGGGCAGGGGACCAGCCCCAGCATTTT; CDR3aa: CASSFRAGDQPQHF; d_gene: .; abundance: .; j_gene: TRBJ1-5; v_gene: TRBV28
CDR3nt: TGTGCCAGCAGCTTAACGTATAGTAGCACAGATACGCAGTATTTT; CDR3aa: CASSLTYSSTDTQYF; d_gene: .; abundance: .; j_gene: TRBJ2-3; v_gene: TRBV7-3
CDR3nt: TGTGCCAGCAGGCCCCCGGGGGGCGCTTACACTGAAGCTTTCTTT; CDR3aa: CASRPPGGAYTEAFF; d_gene: .; abundance: .; j_gene: TRBJ1-1; v_gene: TRBV28
CDR3nt: TGTGCCAGCAGCCCCGGCTCCAAGAGGGAGACCCAGTACTTC; CDR3aa: CASSPGSKRETQYF; d_gene: .; abundance: .; j_gene: TRBJ2-5; v_gene: TRBV7-9
CDR3nt: TGCAGTGCTAGTTGGGGGGACGAGCAGTACTTC; CDR3aa: CSASWGDEQYF; d_gene: .; abundance: .; j_gene: TRBJ2-7; v_gene: TRBV20-1
CDR3nt: TGTGCCAGCAGCTTAGCGGGAGGGCCGGGTACGCAGTATTTT; CDR3aa: CASSLAGGPGTQYF; d_gene: TRBD2; abundance: .; j_gene: TRBJ2-3; v_gene: TRBV7-9
CDR3nt: TGTGCCAGCAGTGAGTCAGTTTTCGACGAGCAGTACTTC; CDR3aa: CASSESVFDEQYF; d_gene: .; abundance: .; j_gene: TRBJ2-7; v_gene: TRBV6-1
CDR3nt: TGCGCCAGCAGCAGACTAGCGGGGCTATCGGGGCAGTTCTTC; CDR3aa: CASSRLAGLSGQFF; d_gene: TRBD2; abundance: .; j_gene: TRBJ2-1; v_gene: TRBV4-1
CDR3nt: TGTGCCATCAGGGGGACAGGCAACACTGAAGCTTTCTTT; CDR3aa: CAIRGTGNTEAFF; d_gene: TRBD1; abundance: .; j_gene: TRBJ1-1; v_gene: TRBV10-3
CDR3nt: TGTGCCAGCAGCCTCCTAGCGGGAGAAGACACCGGGGAGCTGTTTTTT; CDR3aa: CASSLLAGEDTGELFF; d_gene: TRBD2; abundance: .; j_gene: TRBJ2-2; v_gene: TRBV5-4
CDR3nt: TGTGCCAGTATTCCCGGCAGGGCTGGGTACACCGGGGAGCTGTTTTTT; CDR3aa: CASIPGRAGYTGELFF; d_gene: .; abundance: .; j_gene: TRBJ2-2; v_gene: TRBV19
CDR3nt: TGTGCCAGTAGAAGCGGGGGCTCCCTGAATGAGCAGTTCTTC; CDR3aa: CASRSGGSLNEQFF; d_gene: TRBD2; abundance: .; j_gene: TRBJ2-1; v_gene: TRBV6-5
CDR3nt: TGTGCCAGCAGCCGGATACGGAAGGGGCGACAAGAGACCCAGTACTTC; CDR3aa: CASSRIRKGRQETQYF; d_gene: .; abundance: .; j_gene: TRBJ2-5; v_gene: TRBV7-2
CDR3nt: TGTGCCACCTGTGACAGGGTAGGTAGTCAGCCCCAGCATTTT; CDR3aa: CATCDRVGSQPQHF; d_gene: TRBD1; abundance: once; j_gene: TRBJ1-5; v_gene: TRBV19
CDR3nt: TGCGCCAGCAGCCAGACAGGGATCTCTGGAAACACCATATATTTT; CDR3aa: CASSQTGISGNTIYF; d_gene: TRBD1; abundance: few; j_gene: TRBJ1-3; v_gene: TRBV4-1